Sequencing of this TCR beta chain was carried out in a study of shared clonotypes between healthy human individuals. Across the whole study: Each donor had three CD4 naive, three CD4 memory, two CD8 naive and one CD8 memory plate.

Naive CD8 cells lacked CD45RO and underwent positive selection for CCR7, leaving out terminally differentiated effector memory CD45RA+ cells. Generated by immunoSEQ multiplex PCR, the TCRdb table keeps only in-frame clones and is missing some. The sample includes under 600,000 clones, roughly 98% seen only once; the top ten take approximately 0.33%. The TCR comes from a man aged 25-45 years in good health. The sequenced material came from naive CD8+ T cells sorted from blood.

CDR3 nucleotide sequence: TGTGCCAGCAGCTCTCCGGGACAGGGTACGAATGAGCAGTTCTTC. Its translation: CASSSPGQGTNEQFF. This rearrangement joins TRBV7-9 to TRBJ2-1; 9 nucleotides line up with TRBD1. The CDR3 sequence is 15 residues long. V trimming: 4 bases; J trimming: 7 bases; junction bases outside the gene matches: 8. CDR1 is SEHNR, CDR2 FQNEAQ, per germline (reference sequence).